This T cell receptor beta chain was observed in a study of blood T cells in healthy people across ages. The second PCR ran about 6 to 11 cycles with a sample-barcoded 5' primer and J-beta primers. One entry per CDR3 protein, called by TCRdb with MiXCR from the 5' RACE reads. Of roughly 570,000 distinct CDR3 sequences in the sample, 25% to 30% were seen once. What was sequenced was blood. The clonotype was recovered from a woman aged 65 to 85 in good health.

The CDR3, as DNA: TGTGCCAGCCGGGGCTTGGAGGGTAGCTATGGCTACACCTTC. It translates to CASRGLEGSYGYTF. The chain is built from TRBV6-5 and TRBJ1-2; D perhaps matches TRBD1 (5 bases). Germline CDR1 reads MNHEY; CDR2 reads SVGAGI. This CDR3 comprises 14 residues. V was cut by 8 bases and J by 4 bases, with 17 bases left in between.